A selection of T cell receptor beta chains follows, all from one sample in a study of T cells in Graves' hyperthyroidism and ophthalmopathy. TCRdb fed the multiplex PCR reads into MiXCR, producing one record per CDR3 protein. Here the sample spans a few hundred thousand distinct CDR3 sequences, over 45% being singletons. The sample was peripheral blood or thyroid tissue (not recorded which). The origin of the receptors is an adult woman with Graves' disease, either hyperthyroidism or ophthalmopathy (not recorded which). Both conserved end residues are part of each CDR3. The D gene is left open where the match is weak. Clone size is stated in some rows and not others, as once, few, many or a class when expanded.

DNA: TGCGCCAGCAGCGCCAATTTCCTAAGGAGGAGGGACGCGGATGGCTACACCTTC
CDR3: CASSANFLRRRDADGYTF
V: TRBV5-1
D: NA
J: TRBJ1-2
size: many

DNA: TGCAGCGTTGAAGACCAACAGGGTTGGTATGGCTACACCTTC
CDR3: CSVEDQQGWYGYTF
V: TRBV29-1
D: NA
J: TRBJ1-2
size: many

DNA: TGTGCCAGCAGCCCCCGGTTAGGGGGAGAACTATCCTACGAGCAGTACTTC
CDR3: CASSPRLGGELSYEQYF
V: TRBV9
D: NA
J: TRBJ2-7
size: NA

DNA: TGCAGTGCCCAGGCAGGACTAGCGGGAATAGAAGAGCAGTACTTC
CDR3: CSAQAGLAGIEEQYF
V: TRBV20-1
D: TRBD2
J: TRBJ2-7
size: NA

DNA: TGTGCCAGCAGCAAGCGACAGGGTACGAGCACTGAAGCTTTCTTT
CDR3: CASSKRQGTSTEAFF
V: TRBV7-2
D: TRBD1
J: TRBJ1-1
size: many

DNA: TGCAGTGCTAGGGGCCAGAGAGGCAATCAGCCCCAGCATTTT
CDR3: CSARGQRGNQPQHF
V: TRBV20-1
D: NA
J: TRBJ1-5
size: NA

DNA: TGTGCCAGCAGCTTACCCCCAGCCGTAGAGACCCAGTACTTC
CDR3: CASSLPPAVETQYF
V: TRBV7-2
D: NA
J: TRBJ2-5
size: few

DNA: TGTGCCAGCAGCAAGGGACTAGCGGGAGTCTACGAGCAGTACTTC
CDR3: CASSKGLAGVYEQYF
V: TRBV9
D: TRBD2
J: TRBJ2-7
size: NA

DNA: TGCGCCAGCGAGCGGCAGCCGAACACTGAAGCTTTCTTT
CDR3: CASERQPNTEAFF
V: TRBV5-1
D: NA
J: TRBJ1-1
size: many

DNA: TGTGCCAGCAGTGAGGGACAGGTCTATGGCTACATCTTC
CDR3: CASSEGQVYGYIF
V: TRBV25-1
D: TRBD1
J: TRBJ1-2
size: NA

DNA: TGTGCCAGCAGAACAGGGGGCGACCTGTTTTTT
CDR3: CASRTGGDLFF
V: TRBV6-2/TRBV6-3
D: TRBD1
J: TRBJ1-4
size: NA

DNA: TGCGCCAGCAGCCAAACACAGGGGCCGGCTGAAGCTTTCTTT
CDR3: CASSQTQGPAEAFF
V: TRBV4-1
D: TRBD1
J: TRBJ1-1
size: NA

DNA: TGTGCCAGCAGTTTGAGGGAAGAGCAGTACTTC
CDR3: CASSLREEQYF
V: TRBV28
D: NA
J: TRBJ2-7
size: few

DNA: TGCGCCAGCAGCCGAGGGGACTCTGGGGCCAACGTCCTGACTTTC
CDR3: CASSRGDSGANVLTF
V: TRBV4-1
D: NA
J: TRBJ2-6
size: many

DNA: TGCAGTGCTAGTCCTAGGAGTGAGGATAACTATGGCTACACCTTC
CDR3: CSASPRSEDNYGYTF
V: TRBV20-1
D: NA
J: TRBJ1-2
size: NA

DNA: TGTGCCAGCAGCCCCTCCGATCAGCCCCAGCATTTT
CDR3: CASSPSDQPQHF
V: TRBV7-8
D: NA
J: TRBJ1-5
size: many

DNA: TGCGCCAGCAGCTTCAACAGGGGATCAAACTATGGCTACACCTTC
CDR3: CASSFNRGSNYGYTF
V: TRBV10-2
D: TRBD1
J: TRBJ1-2
size: NA

DNA: TGTGCCTGGAGTTCGACAGGGGGTCAGCCCCAGCATTTT
CDR3: CAWSSTGGQPQHF
V: TRBV30
D: TRBD1
J: TRBJ1-5
size: many

DNA: TGCAGTGCAGCGACCGGGACCCTTAACTATGGCTACACCTTC
CDR3: CSAATGTLNYGYTF
V: TRBV20-1
D: NA
J: TRBJ1-2
size: few

DNA: TGTGCCAGCAGCGATACCGGGACAGGGAACTATGGCTACACCTTC
CDR3: CASSDTGTGNYGYTF
V: TRBV14
D: TRBD1
J: TRBJ1-2
size: many

DNA: TGCGCCAGCAGCTCATCTCTAGCGGGAACCTACGAGCAGTACTTC
CDR3: CASSSSLAGTYEQYF
V: TRBV5-1
D: TRBD2
J: TRBJ2-7
size: NA

DNA: TGTGCCAGCAGCGGGAAGGGGTCATCCTACGAGCAGTACTTC
CDR3: CASSGKGSSYEQYF
V: TRBV7-2
D: NA
J: TRBJ2-7
size: many

DNA: TGTGCCAGTAGTATGGAGGGGGTGGGCAATCAGCCCCAGCATTTT
CDR3: CASSMEGVGNQPQHF
V: TRBV19
D: NA
J: TRBJ1-5
size: many

DNA: TGTGCCAGCAGCCCCCAGATGGGGGCTAACTATGGCTACACCTTC
CDR3: CASSPQMGANYGYTF
V: TRBV7-2
D: NA
J: TRBJ1-2
size: many

DNA: TGTGCCAGCAGTGCGGGGGCCCCGAAGACCCAGTACTTC
CDR3: CASSAGAPKTQYF
V: TRBV28
D: NA
J: TRBJ2-5
size: few

DNA: TGCGCCAGCAGCCCCGGACAGGCAGAAGGCTACACCTTC
CDR3: CASSPGQAEGYTF
V: TRBV5-1
D: TRBD1
J: TRBJ1-2
size: once

DNA: TGTGCCAGCAGCACTGACAGGGGAGGAGAGACCCAGCATTTT
CDR3: CASSTDRGGETQHF
V: TRBV7-9
D: TRBD1
J: TRBJ1-5
size: once

DNA: TGCAGCGTTGGGAACAGGGGGCTTTGGGGCACTGAAGCTTTCTTT
CDR3: CSVGNRGLWGTEAFF
V: TRBV29-1
D: TRBD1
J: TRBJ1-1
size: NA

DNA: TGCGCCAGCAGCCGAACAGGGGGAACTAATGAAGCTTTCTTT
CDR3: CASSRTGGTNEAFF
V: TRBV5-1
D: TRBD1
J: TRBJ1-1
size: NA

DNA: TGTGCCAGCAGCTTAGTGGAGGATGAAGCTTTCTTT
CDR3: CASSLVEDEAFF
V: TRBV11-2
D: NA
J: TRBJ1-1
size: many

DNA: TGCGCCAGCAGCCCCCCGGGGGCAGGCACTAACTATGGCTACACCTTC
CDR3: CASSPPGAGTNYGYTF
V: TRBV5-1
D: NA
J: TRBJ1-2
size: NA

DNA: TGTGCCAGCAGAGAGGGGGGATTCTATGGCTACACCTTC
CDR3: CASREGGFYGYTF
V: TRBV2
D: NA
J: TRBJ1-2
size: NA

DNA: TGCAGTGCCGAAGACAGGGGCGACGCCAACACTGAAGCTTTCTTT
CDR3: CSAEDRGDANTEAFF
V: TRBV20-1
D: TRBD1
J: TRBJ1-1
size: many

DNA: TGTGCCAGCAGCTTAGATAGGGTCAACTCCTACGAGCAGTACTTC
CDR3: CASSLDRVNSYEQYF
V: TRBV7-2
D: NA
J: TRBJ2-7
size: NA

DNA: TGCAGCGTTGCGGACAGCGGCTACGAGCAGTACTTC
CDR3: CSVADSGYEQYF
V: TRBV29-1
D: NA
J: TRBJ2-7
size: NA

DNA: TGTGCCAGCAAGATGGAAGAGACCCAGTACTTC
CDR3: CASKMEETQYF
V: TRBV2
D: NA
J: TRBJ2-5
size: few

DNA: TGTGCCTGGACAGCGCGCCGGGGGTGGAATTCACCCCTCCACTTT
CDR3: CAWTARRGWNSPLHF
V: TRBV30
D: NA
J: TRBJ1-6
size: few

DNA: TGTGCCACCAGGAATACTGGAAACACCATATATTTT
CDR3: CATRNTGNTIYF
V: TRBV6-1
D: NA
J: TRBJ1-3
size: NA

DNA: TGTGCCAGCAGCTTAGGTAGCGGGAGTTTCCAAGAGACCCAGTACTTC
CDR3: CASSLGSGSFQETQYF
V: TRBV7-9
D: TRBD2
J: TRBJ2-5
size: NA

DNA: TGCAGTGCTAGACCCGTTCTAACACTCTACGAGCAGTACTTC
CDR3: CSARPVLTLYEQYF
V: TRBV20-1
D: NA
J: TRBJ2-7
size: NA

DNA: TGTGCCAGCAGTTTAGCCCTAAATCAGCCCCAGCATTTT
CDR3: CASSLALNQPQHF
V: TRBV12-3/TRBV12-4
D: NA
J: TRBJ1-5
size: many

DNA: TGCAGTGCTAGAACATCCGATAATTCACCCCTCCACTTT
CDR3: CSARTSDNSPLHF
V: TRBV20-1
D: NA
J: TRBJ1-6
size: NA

DNA: TGTGCCAGCACGGGAAGACAGACATACCAAGAGACCCAGTACTTC
CDR3: CASTGRQTYQETQYF
V: TRBV12-3/TRBV12-4
D: NA
J: TRBJ2-5
size: NA

DNA: TGCAGCGCCGTTAAGGTGGACAGCAACTATGGCTACACCTTC
CDR3: CSAVKVDSNYGYTF
V: TRBV29-1
D: NA
J: TRBJ1-2
size: few

DNA: TGTGCCAGCAGTCCCGGGACAGGGCCTCCCTACGAGCAGTACTTC
CDR3: CASSPGTGPPYEQYF
V: TRBV6-5
D: TRBD1
J: TRBJ2-7
size: many

DNA: TGTGCCAGCAGTTTTCTCGCCTACGAGCAGTACTTC
CDR3: CASSFLAYEQYF
V: TRBV12-3/TRBV12-4
D: NA
J: TRBJ2-7
size: NA

DNA: TGTGCCAGCAGCTTTTCTAGCTGGGGACAGGCTAGTGGCTACACCTTC
CDR3: CASSFSSWGQASGYTF
V: TRBV5-6
D: TRBD1
J: TRBJ1-2
size: NA

DNA: TGCAGTGCTGCAGACAGCTCTGGAAACACCATATATTTT
CDR3: CSAADSSGNTIYF
V: TRBV20-1
D: NA
J: TRBJ1-3
size: many

DNA: TGCGCCAGCAGCGAGACAGGGGCTGGGGCCAACGTCCTGACTTTC
CDR3: CASSETGAGANVLTF
V: TRBV5-1
D: TRBD1
J: TRBJ2-6
size: many

DNA: TGCAGCTTGGGGGCGGGAGGGCCCTACGAGCAGTACTTC
CDR3: CSLGAGGPYEQYF
V: TRBV29-1
D: TRBD2
J: TRBJ2-7
size: few

DNA: TGTGCCAGCAATCCGGGACAGGGTTACTCACCCCTCCACTTT
CDR3: CASNPGQGYSPLHF
V: TRBV6-6
D: TRBD1
J: TRBJ1-6
size: NA

DNA: TGTGCCAGTAGTATCCTACCGTACAATGAGCAGTTCTTC
CDR3: CASSILPYNEQFF
V: TRBV19
D: NA
J: TRBJ2-1
size: NA

DNA: TGTGCCAGCAGCTCAAATACAGCCAACGTCCTGACTTTC
CDR3: CASSSNTANVLTF
V: TRBV7-6
D: NA
J: TRBJ2-6
size: NA

DNA: TGTACCTCCTCTTACACCCTGGACACTGAAGCTTTCTTT
CDR3: CTSSYTLDTEAFF
V: TRBV10-3
D: NA
J: TRBJ1-1
size: NA

DNA: TGCGCCAGCAGCTTGACCGTTGGTGGAAACACTGAAGCTTTCTTT
CDR3: CASSLTVGGNTEAFF
V: TRBV5-1
D: NA
J: TRBJ1-1
size: NA